Following are 3 T cell receptor beta chains from one sample sequenced in a study of identical twins' blood T cells. TCRdb called the 5' RACE reads again in MiXCR, with one record for every CDR3 protein. The table lists roughly 380,000 distinct CDR3 sequences, 25% to 35% of them singletons. Specimen: PBMCs. The source of these receptors is a woman aged 18 to 55 in good health.

In regard to this clonotype: The missing conserved phenylalanine or tryptophan at the end of this CDR3 makes a read error likely. This chain links TRBV11-2 with TRBJ1-2; D possibly corresponds to TRBD1 (5 bases). CDR1 and CDR2 from the germline V gene are SGHAT and FQNNGV. The V gene lost 1 base and the J gene lost 6 bases, with 12 bases spanning the gap. This CDR3 comprises 14 residues. CDR3: CASSLVGGDDGYTL. The CDR3 region has the DNA TGTGCCAGCAGCTTAGTGGGGGGAGACGATGGCTACACCTTA.

V and J are TRBV7-9 and TRBJ1-1, with 7 bases that match TRBD1. The germline gives CDR1 SEHNR, CDR2 FQNEAQ (reference sequence). Germline trimming cut 10 bases from V and 5 bases from J; bases unmatched to any gene: 10. The CDR3 extends over 13 amino acids. CDR3 DNA sequence: TGTGCCACCATGGACAGGAAGGGGACTGAAGCTTTCTTT. It translates to CATMDRKGTEAFF.

This clonotype came up many times. The CDR3 DNA sequence: TGCAGTGCTAGACAGAATTACGAGCAGTACTTC. Amino acids: CSARQNYEQYF. This chain links TRBV20-1 with TRBJ2-7; no definite D call. CDR3 size: 11 residues. Looked up from germline, CDR1 is DFQATT and CDR2 is SNEGSKA (reference sequence). The germline V and J ends were trimmed by 2 bases and 4 bases, with 6 bases remaining between them.